The rows below give T cell receptor beta chains drawn from one sample of a study of early T cells in non-severe SARS-CoV-2 infection. TCRdb fed the 5' RACE reads into MiXCR, producing one record per CDR3 protein. The repertoire holds about 100,000 distinct CDR3 sequences, about 13% seen once, with 2% to 2.5% in the top ten. Sequencing used whole blood. These receptor sequences come from an adult who was a healthcare worker with PCR-confirmed SARS-CoV-2 infection or an uninfected control (not recorded which). CDR3s include the opening cysteine and the closing phenylalanine or tryptophan. Each record gives: CDR3 length, V gene, J gene, D gene, clone size, CDR3 protein, CDR3 DNA. A D gene is named only where the DNA matches it firmly. Some rows mark clone size as missing; the rest say once, few, many or name a class of expanded clone.

>14|TRBV27|TRBJ1-2|.|many
CASSFEGANYGYTF
TGTGCCAGCAGTTTTGAAGGAGCTAACTATGGCTACACCTTC
>15|TRBV12-3/TRBV12-4|TRBJ1-3|TRBD1|many
CASRGTGHSGNTIYF
TGTGCCAGCAGAGGGACAGGGCACTCTGGAAACACCATATATTTT
>17|TRBV11-2|TRBJ1-2|TRBD1|many
CASSFSTGMGTNYGYTF
TGTGCCAGCAGCTTTTCGACAGGGATGGGTACTAACTATGGCTACACCTTC
>15|TRBV1|TRBJ2-1|.|few
CTSTPPPGSGDEQFF
TGCACCAGCACCCCCCCCCCGGGTTCTGGCGATGAGCAGTTCTTC
>15|TRBV11-2|TRBJ2-6|.|many
CASSLGGAGANVLTF
TGTGCCAGCAGCTTGGGGGGAGCAGGGGCCAACGTCCTGACTTTC
>14|TRBV20-1|TRBJ2-5|TRBD2|many
CSAGRLAGAETQYF
TGCAGTGCTGGACGACTAGCGGGGGCAGAGACCCAGTACTTC
>14|TRBV11-2|TRBJ2-5|.|many
CASSSVVEQETQYF
TGTGCCAGCAGCTCGGTAGTGGAACAAGAGACCCAGTACTTC
>13|TRBV6-6|TRBJ1-6|.|.
CAAMDILNSPLHF
TGTGCCGCCATGGACATACTTAATTCACCCCTCCACTTT
>15|TRBV4-3|TRBJ2-1|.|many
CASSQDGDGYNEQFF
TGCGCCAGCAGCCAAGACGGGGACGGTTACAATGAGCAGTTCTTC
>13|TRBV5-4|TRBJ2-5|TRBD1|many
CASGRDREETQYF
TGTGCCAGCGGCCGGGACAGGGAAGAGACCCAGTACTTC
>15|TRBV5-1|TRBJ1-1|.|few
CASSLVPGMNTEAFF
TGCGCCAGCAGCTTGGTCCCCGGGATGAACACTGAAGCTTTCTTT
>15|TRBV7-9|TRBJ1-1|TRBD1|few
CASSLGGTGDTEAFF
TGTGCCAGCAGCTTAGGAGGGACAGGGGACACTGAAGCTTTCTTT
>15|TRBV7-6|TRBJ2-1|TRBD1|.
CASSPPGQGYNEQFF
TGTGCCAGCAGCCCACCGGGACAGGGGTACAATGAGCAGTTCTTC
>13|TRBV29-1|TRBJ2-1|TRBD1|few
CSVKGQNYNEQFF
TGCAGCGTAAAGGGACAGAATTACAATGAGCAGTTCTTC
>20|TRBV15|TRBJ2-2|TRBD2|many
CATSSSGIAGGPGNTGELFF
TGTGCCACCAGCAGTTCGGGGATAGCGGGGGGCCCGGGGAACACCGGGGAGCTGTTTTTT
>14|TRBV29-1|TRBJ1-1|TRBD1|few
CSVERRDRSFEAFF
TGCAGCGTTGAACGGCGGGACAGGTCCTTTGAAGCTTTCTTT
>13|TRBV6-2/TRBV6-3|TRBJ2-3|.|.
CASSYRLVDTQYF
TGTGCCAGCAGTTACAGACTGGTAGATACGCAGTATTTT
>15|TRBV12-3/TRBV12-4|TRBJ2-1|TRBD2|.
CASSGLAGGYNEQFF
TGTGCCAGCAGTGGACTAGCGGGGGGATACAATGAGCAGTTCTTC
>13|TRBV6-5|TRBJ1-4|TRBD1|many
CATGDRRGEKLFF
TGTGCCACCGGGGACAGGAGGGGAGAAAAACTGTTTTTT
>15|TRBV28|TRBJ2-7|TRBD1|many
CASNKRSGQGGEQYF
TGTGCCAGCAATAAAAGGTCGGGACAGGGCGGCGAGCAGTACTTC
>14|TRBV29-1|TRBJ1-2|.|many
CSADTVQGNYGYTF
TGCAGCGCCGATACCGTACAGGGTAACTATGGCTACACCTTC
>16|TRBV7-9|TRBJ2-3|.|.
CASSLASGGIRYTQYF
TGTGCCAGCAGCTTAGCGTCAGGCGGCATCAGATATACGCAGTATTTT
>13|TRBV29-1|TRBJ1-4|.|.
CSVGRALNEKLFF
TGCAGCGTTGGGAGGGCCCTCAATGAAAAACTGTTTTTT
>13|TRBV6-2/TRBV6-3|TRBJ2-7|.|.
CASSSGPSYEQYF
TGTGCCAGCAGCTCCGGGCCTTCCTACGAGCAGTACTTC
>14|TRBV29-1|TRBJ2-2|.|few
CSVTGLLGTGELFF
TGCAGCGTAACAGGGTTGTTAGGTACCGGGGAGCTGTTTTTT
>15|TRBV12-3/TRBV12-4|TRBJ2-6|.|few
CASSFMTAGANVLTF
TGTGCCAGCAGTTTTATGACAGCTGGGGCCAACGTCCTGACTTTC
>15|TRBV6-1|TRBJ2-3|.|many
CASSDDRFRTDTQYF
TGTGCCAGCAGTGATGACAGGTTTCGGACAGATACGCAGTATTTT
>13|TRBV28|TRBJ1-1|.|few
CAIGGGAMIRAFF
TGTGCCATCGGGGGGGGCGCGATGATAAGAGCTTTCTTT
>18|TRBV4-3|TRBJ2-1|.|few
CASSPEPPTGNPYNEQFF
TGCGCCAGCAGCCCAGAGCCCCCCACAGGGAATCCCTACAATGAGCAGTTCTTC
>15|TRBV11-2|TRBJ1-5|.|few
CASSLDGGEGQPQHF
TGTGCCAGCAGCTTAGATGGGGGTGAGGGTCAGCCCCAGCATTTT
>16|TRBV5-4|TRBJ2-5|.|few
CASSSAPGQDQETQYF
TGTGCCAGCAGCTCCGCCCCGGGACAAGATCAAGAGACCCAGTACTTC
>13|TRBV9|TRBJ1-6|TRBD1|few
CASSVNRGDPLHF
TGTGCCAGCAGCGTCAACAGGGGCGATCCCCTCCACTTT
>14|TRBV29-1|TRBJ2-5|.|.
CSAVGAGAGETQYF
TGCAGCGCAGTAGGGGCAGGGGCAGGGGAGACCCAGTACTTC
>14|TRBV6-6|TRBJ1-1|TRBD1|many
CASTTRGPNTEAFF
TGTGCCAGCACCACGAGGGGGCCGAACACTGAAGCTTTCTTT
>15|TRBV28|TRBJ1-5|.|many
CASNTPGRRNQPQHF
TGTGCCAGCAACACGCCAGGGAGGCGCAATCAGCCCCAGCATTTT
>15|TRBV10-3|TRBJ2-3|TRBD1|few
CAIGLQGERTDTQYF
TGTGCCATCGGCCTACAGGGGGAGAGGACAGATACGCAGTATTTT
>15|TRBV28|TRBJ2-1|.|.
CASRNDRSSYNEQFF
TGTGCCAGCAGAAACGACCGAAGCTCCTACAATGAGCAGTTCTTC
>13|TRBV5-1|TRBJ2-5|.|.
CASNRDPLGTQYF
TGCGCCAGCAACCGGGATCCCCTTGGGACCCAGTACTTC
>17|TRBV20-1|TRBJ1-5|.|.
CSARVLRRGLSNQPQHF
TGCAGTGCTAGAGTTCTACGCCGGGGACTTAGCAATCAGCCCCAGCATTTT
>14|TRBV7-9|TRBJ2-2|.|many
CASSWARNTGELFF
TGTGCCAGCAGCTGGGCAAGGAACACCGGGGAGCTGTTTTTT
>15|TRBV18|TRBJ1-2|.|few
CASSPGRGSNYGYTF
TGTGCCAGCTCACCAGGACGAGGTTCTAACTATGGCTACACCTTC
>16|TRBV11-2|TRBJ2-2|.|.
CASSLVRTQNTGELFF
TGTGCCAGCAGCTTAGTGAGGACTCAGAACACCGGGGAGCTGTTTTTT
>16|TRBV27|TRBJ2-2|.|many
CASSFAGPIGPGELFF
TGTGCCAGCAGTTTTGCAGGTCCCATCGGTCCCGGGGAGCTGTTTTTT
>16|TRBV28|TRBJ2-7|.|medium-sized
CASSFRKRAGLGEQYF
TGTGCCAGCAGTTTCCGTAAGCGTGCCGGACTGGGGGAGCAGTACTTC
>13|TRBV29-1|TRBJ2-7|TRBD1|.
CSVEGQGIEEQYF
TGCAGCGTTGAAGGACAGGGGATTGAGGAGCAGTACTTC
>16|TRBV28|TRBJ2-7|.|.
CASSLTSGGLDYEQYF
TGTGCCAGCAGTTTAACATCCGGGGGGCTGGACTACGAGCAGTACTTC
>15|TRBV20-1|TRBJ1-6|TRBD1|.
CSAASLGQTESPLHF
TGCAGTGCTGCTTCCCTGGGACAGACCGAATCACCCCTCCACTTT
>14|TRBV20-1|TRBJ2-4|TRBD2|many
CSAESGGNRDIQYF
TGCAGTGCCGAGAGCGGGGGGAACCGGGACATTCAGTACTTC
>14|TRBV6-6|TRBJ1-2|TRBD1|.
CASSYGQGHYGYTF
TGTGCCAGCAGTTATGGACAGGGGCATTATGGCTACACCTTC
>14|TRBV20-1|TRBJ1-1|.|many
CSARLGAPSTEAFF
TGCAGTGCTAGATTGGGGGCGCCGTCCACTGAAGCTTTCTTT
>12|TRBV20-1|TRBJ1-5|.|many
CSAVAGNQPQHF
TGCAGTGCTGTGGCAGGCAATCAGCCCCAGCATTTT
>12|TRBV29-1|TRBJ2-5|.|many
CSVKTYQETQYF
TGCAGCGTTAAGACATACCAAGAGACCCAGTACTTC
>13|TRBV4-2|TRBJ1-2|TRBD1|.
CASSQEGAWGYTF
TGTGCCAGCTCACAGGAGGGGGCATGGGGCTACACCTTC
>13|TRBV20-1|TRBJ1-1|.|.
CSARGTANTEAFF
TGCAGTGCTAGAGGGACAGCGAACACTGAAGCTTTCTTT
>16|TRBV4-2|TRBJ2-5|TRBD2|few
CASSQVAGGSSKTQYF
TGTGCCAGCAGCCAAGTAGCGGGGGGAAGTTCTAAGACCCAGTACTTC
>12|TRBV11-2|TRBJ1-2|.|.
CASSPAGYGYTF
TGTGCCAGCAGCCCAGCCGGCTATGGCTACACCTTC
>14|TRBV5-6|TRBJ2-2|.|many
CASHRYLRPGELFF
TGTGCCAGCCACCGATACCTAAGACCCGGGGAGCTGTTTTTT
>14|TRBV12-3/TRBV12-4|TRBJ1-1|TRBD1|.
CASTNRQGSTEAFF
TGTGCCAGCACCAATCGACAGGGGAGCACTGAAGCTTTCTTT
>14|TRBV3-1|TRBJ1-6|.|many
CASSQAGADSPLHF
TGTGCCAGCAGCCAAGCTGGGGCGGATTCACCCCTCCACTTT